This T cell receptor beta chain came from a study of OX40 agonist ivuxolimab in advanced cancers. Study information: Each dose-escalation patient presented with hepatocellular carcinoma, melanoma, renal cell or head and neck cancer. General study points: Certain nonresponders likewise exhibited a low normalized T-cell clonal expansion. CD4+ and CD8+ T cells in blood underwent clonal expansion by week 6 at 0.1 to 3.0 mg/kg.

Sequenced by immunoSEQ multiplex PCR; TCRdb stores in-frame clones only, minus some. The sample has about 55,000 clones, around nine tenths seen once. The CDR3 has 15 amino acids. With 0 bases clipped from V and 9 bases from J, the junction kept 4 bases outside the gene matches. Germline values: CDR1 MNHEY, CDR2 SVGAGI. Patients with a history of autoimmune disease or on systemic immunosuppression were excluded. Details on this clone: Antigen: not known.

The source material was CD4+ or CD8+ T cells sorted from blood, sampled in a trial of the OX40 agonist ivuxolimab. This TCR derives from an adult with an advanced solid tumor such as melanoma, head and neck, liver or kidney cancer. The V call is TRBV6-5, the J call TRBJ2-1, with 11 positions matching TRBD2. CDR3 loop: CASSYSTSGKGEQFF. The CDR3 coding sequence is TGTGCCAGCAGTTACTCGACTAGCGGGAAAGGTGAGCAGTTCTTC.